A single sample is the source of the 2 T cell receptor beta chains below, sequenced in a study of T cells in Graves' hyperthyroidism and ophthalmopathy. Amplification of TCR beta CDR3 regions used RNA as the template. A set of HTBI primers served as the primers for a first-round RT-PCR of the TCR CDR3. Via MiXCR, TCRdb re-called the multiplex PCR reads, giving one row per CDR3 protein. Of around 500,000 distinct CDR3 sequences listed, 12% to 15% are singletons. The sequencing sample was made of blood. The receptors originated from a middle-aged woman with Graves' hyperthyroidism.

The chain combines TRBV7-2 with TRBJ2-3, with D possibly being TRBD1 or TRBD2 (5 bases each). The CDR3 extends over 16 amino acids. V lost 3 bases and J 5 bases, leaving 18 bases between the germline ends. The germline V gene has CDR1 SGHTA and CDR2 FQGNSA. CDR3 nucleotide sequence: TGTGCCAGCAGCTTGGGGGTCCCTAGGGCCATAGATACGCAGTATTTT. Translated, it gives CASSLGVPRAIDTQYF.

In this sample, this clonotype turned up many times. The V gene is TRBV2, the J gene TRBJ1-1; a possible D gene is TRBD1 (5 bases). The V end lost 4 bases, the J end lost 7 bases, and 16 bases lay between the germline ends. The CDR3 is made up of 14 amino acids. Germline V gene data show CDR1 as SNHLY and CDR2 as FYNNEI. CDR3 in amino acids: CASSAWGGTGEAFF. The CDR3 bases are TGTGCCAGCAGTGCCTGGGGGGGAACGGGTGAAGCTTTCTTT.